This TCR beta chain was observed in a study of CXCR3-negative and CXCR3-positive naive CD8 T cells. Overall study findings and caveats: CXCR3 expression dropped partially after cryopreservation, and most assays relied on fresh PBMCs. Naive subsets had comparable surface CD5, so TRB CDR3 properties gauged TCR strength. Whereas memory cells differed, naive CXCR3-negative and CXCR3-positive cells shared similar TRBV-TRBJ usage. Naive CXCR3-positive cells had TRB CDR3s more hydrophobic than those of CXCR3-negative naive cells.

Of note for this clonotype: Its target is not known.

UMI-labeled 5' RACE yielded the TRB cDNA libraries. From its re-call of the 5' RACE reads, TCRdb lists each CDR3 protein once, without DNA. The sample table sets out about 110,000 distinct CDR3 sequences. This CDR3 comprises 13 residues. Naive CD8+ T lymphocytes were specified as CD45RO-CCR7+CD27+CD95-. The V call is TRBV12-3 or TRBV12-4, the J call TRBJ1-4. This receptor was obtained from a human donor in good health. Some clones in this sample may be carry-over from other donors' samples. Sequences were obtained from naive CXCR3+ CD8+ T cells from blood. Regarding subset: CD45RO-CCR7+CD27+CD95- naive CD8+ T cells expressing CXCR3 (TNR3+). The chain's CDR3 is CASRPSNNEKLFF.